A selection of T cell receptor beta chains follows, all from one sample in a study of blood T cells in healthy people across ages. Via MiXCR, TCRdb re-called the 5' RACE reads, giving one row per CDR3 protein. The sample includes 1.5 million or so distinct CDR3 sequences, about 40% seen only once; the top ten take 7% to 9%. Sequencing was carried out using blood. These receptors originate from a young woman in good health. Each CDR3 is given with its conserved first and last residue. The D gene is left open where the match is weak.

>TRBJ2-5|.|TRBV29-1
CSVSPRLLAETQYF
>TRBJ1-2|TRBD1|TRBV10-2
CAISQGPATGGQGGYTF
>TRBJ2-1|TRBD1|TRBV9
CASSLGTGGMNEQFF
>TRBJ1-2|TRBD1|TRBV27
CASSFGTGRGGYTF
>TRBJ2-3|TRBD2|TRBV5-1
CASSFSTSGGTDTQYF
>TRBJ1-2|.|TRBV7-9
CASSLGQEGYTF
>TRBJ1-2|TRBD1|TRBV29-1
CSVWTGKLFDGYTF
>TRBJ2-1|.|TRBV2
CASRTVKNEQFF
>TRBJ2-3|.|TRBV12-3/TRBV12-4
CASNRRGPTDTQYF
>TRBJ2-5|TRBD1|TRBV24-1
CATQAGTGRETQYF